This T cell receptor (beta chain) was recovered during a study of PD-L1 blockade in urothelial cancer. Across the study: The authors examined blood 3 weeks (second dose) and 6 weeks after treatment start.

Sequencing used immunoSEQ multiplex PCR; TCRdb keeps in-frame clones, though not all of them. The sample shows about 87,000 clones, roughly 84% of them seen only once. The CDR3 covers 16 residues. Losses at the gene ends were 1 base for V and 4 bases for J; bases not matched to a gene: 4. The germline gives CDR1 MNHEY, CDR2 SMNVEV (reference sequence). This clone was recorded a few times. Time point reported: pretreatment peripheral blood. Locally advanced or metastatic urothelial carcinoma was present in patients. The sample here was PBMCs, taken around atezolizumab (anti-PD-L1) treatment. The genes are TRBV27 and TRBJ2-2; 9 nucleotides match TRBD1. This clonotype was obtained from a man aged 55-75 years with urothelial cancer. CDR3 bases: TGTGCCAGCAGTTTATTCGGACAGGGGATCACCGGGGAGCTGTTTTTT. Its translation is CASSLFGQGITGELFF.